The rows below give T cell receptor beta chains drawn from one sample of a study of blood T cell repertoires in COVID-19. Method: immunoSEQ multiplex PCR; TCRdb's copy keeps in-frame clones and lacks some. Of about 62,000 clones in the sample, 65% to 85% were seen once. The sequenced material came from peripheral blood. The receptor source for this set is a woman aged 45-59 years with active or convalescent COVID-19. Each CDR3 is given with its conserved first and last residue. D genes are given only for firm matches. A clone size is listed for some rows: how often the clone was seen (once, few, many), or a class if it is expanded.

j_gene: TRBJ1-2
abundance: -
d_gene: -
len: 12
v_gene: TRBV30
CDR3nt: TGTGCCTGGAGTGCCCTTAACTATGGCTACACCTTC
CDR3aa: CAWSALNYGYTF

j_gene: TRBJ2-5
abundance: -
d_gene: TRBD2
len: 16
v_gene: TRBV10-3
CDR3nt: TGTGCCATCAGTGAGTCTAGCGGGAGCTCTCAAGAGACCCAGTACTTC
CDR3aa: CAISESSGSSQETQYF

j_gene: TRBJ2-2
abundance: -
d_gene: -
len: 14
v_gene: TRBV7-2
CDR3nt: TGTGCCAGCAGCTTAAGGGCGGGGCCCGGGGAGCTGTTTTTT
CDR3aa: CASSLRAGPGELFF

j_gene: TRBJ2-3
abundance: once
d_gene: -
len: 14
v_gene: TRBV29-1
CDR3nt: TGCAGCGTAGACTTCGGGTTAGCTGGGGATACGCAGTATTTT
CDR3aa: CSVDFGLAGDTQYF

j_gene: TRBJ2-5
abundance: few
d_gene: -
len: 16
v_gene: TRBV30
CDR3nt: TGTGCCTGGAGTGTACGGAGAGCGAACTTTCAAGAGACCCAGTACTTC
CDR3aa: CAWSVRRANFQETQYF

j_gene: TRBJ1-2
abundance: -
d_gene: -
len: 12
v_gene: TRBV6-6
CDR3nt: TGTGCCAGCAGTTCAGGGGCCCCGGGCTACACCTTC
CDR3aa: CASSSGAPGYTF

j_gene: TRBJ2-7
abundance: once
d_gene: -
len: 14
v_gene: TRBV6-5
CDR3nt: TGTGCCAGCAGTTTTGCAGCGGGTTTATACGAGCAGTACTTC
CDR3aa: CASSFAAGLYEQYF

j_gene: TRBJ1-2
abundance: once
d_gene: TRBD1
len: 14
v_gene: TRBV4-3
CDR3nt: TGCGCCAGCAGTCTTGACAGGGGTTTAGGCGGCTACACCTTC
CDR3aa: CASSLDRGLGGYTF

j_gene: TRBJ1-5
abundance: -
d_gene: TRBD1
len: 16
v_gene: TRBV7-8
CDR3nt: TGTGCCAGCAGCGCGACCCTAGGGACAGGCAATCAGCCCCAGCATTTT
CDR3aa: CASSATLGTGNQPQHF

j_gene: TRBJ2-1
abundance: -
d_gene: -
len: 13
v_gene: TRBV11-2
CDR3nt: TGTGCCAGCAGCCTCCTTTTGGGGGGTGAGCAGTTCTTC
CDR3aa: CASSLLLGGEQFF

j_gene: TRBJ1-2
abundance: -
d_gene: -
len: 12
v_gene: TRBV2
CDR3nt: TGTGCCAGCAGTGAAGTCGCGGGCGGCTACACCTTC
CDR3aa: CASSEVAGGYTF

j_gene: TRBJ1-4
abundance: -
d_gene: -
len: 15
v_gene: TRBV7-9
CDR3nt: TGTGCCAGCCTTTACAGGGCGGCAACTAATGAAAAACTGTTTTTT
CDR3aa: CASLYRAATNEKLFF

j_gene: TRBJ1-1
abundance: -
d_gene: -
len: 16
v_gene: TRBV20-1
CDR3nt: TGCAGTGCTAGTGTCCAGGGTAGTGGTCGGAACACTGAAGCTTTCTTT
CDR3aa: CSASVQGSGRNTEAFF

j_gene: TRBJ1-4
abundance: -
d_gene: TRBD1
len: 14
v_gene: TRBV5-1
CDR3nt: TGCGCCAGCACCCCGACAGGGGGATGGGAAAAACTGTTTTTT
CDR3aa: CASTPTGGWEKLFF

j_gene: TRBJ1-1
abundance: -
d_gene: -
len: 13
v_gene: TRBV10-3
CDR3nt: TGTGCCATCAGTGAAAACAGGAACACTGAAGCTTTCTTT
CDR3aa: CAISENRNTEAFF

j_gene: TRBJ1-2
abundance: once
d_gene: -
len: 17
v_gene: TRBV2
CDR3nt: TGTGCCAGCAGTGAAGCGGCGGGCGGGGATCCTAACTATGGCTACACCTTC
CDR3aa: CASSEAAGGDPNYGYTF

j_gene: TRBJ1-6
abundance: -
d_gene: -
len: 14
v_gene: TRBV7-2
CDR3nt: TGTGCCAGCAGGTTAACAGGGAACTCTTCACCCCTCCACTTT
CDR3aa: CASRLTGNSSPLHF

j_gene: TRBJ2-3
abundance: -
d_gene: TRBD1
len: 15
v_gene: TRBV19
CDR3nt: TGTGCCAGTAGCCAGACAGGGGGCGGGACAGATACGCAGTATTTT
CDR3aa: CASSQTGGGTDTQYF

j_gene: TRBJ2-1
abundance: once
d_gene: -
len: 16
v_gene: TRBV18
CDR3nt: TGTGCCAGCTCACCACGAGGATCAACCCTCTTCAATGAGCAGTTCTTC
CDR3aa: CASSPRGSTLFNEQFF

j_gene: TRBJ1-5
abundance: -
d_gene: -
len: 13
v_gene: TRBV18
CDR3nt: TGTGCCAGCTCTGCGGGTAGCAATCAGCCCCAGCATTTT
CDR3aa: CASSAGSNQPQHF

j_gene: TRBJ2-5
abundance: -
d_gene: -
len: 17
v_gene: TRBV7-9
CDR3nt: TGTGCCAGCAGCTTAGTTTGGGTCGAGCGGGCACAAGAGACCCAGTACTTC
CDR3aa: CASSLVWVERAQETQYF

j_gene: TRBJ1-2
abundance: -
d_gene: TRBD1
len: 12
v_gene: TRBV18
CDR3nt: TGTGCCAGCTCACCGGACAGGGGTGGCTACACCTTC
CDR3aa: CASSPDRGGYTF

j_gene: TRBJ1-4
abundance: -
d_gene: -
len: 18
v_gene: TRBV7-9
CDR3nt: TGTGCCAGCAGCCCAGGCGGGGAGGCTATCGCAACTAATGAAAAACTGTTTTTT
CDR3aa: CASSPGGEAIATNEKLFF

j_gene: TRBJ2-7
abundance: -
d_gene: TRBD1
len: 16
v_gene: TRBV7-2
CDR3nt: TGTGCCAGCAGCCGTCTCCGGACAGGGGGCGGGGACGAGCAGTACTTC
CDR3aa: CASSRLRTGGGDEQYF

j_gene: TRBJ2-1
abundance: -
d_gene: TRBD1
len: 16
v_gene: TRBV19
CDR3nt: TGTGCCAGTCCCCCTGGACAGGGACTCTCCTACAATGAGCAGTTCTTC
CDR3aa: CASPPGQGLSYNEQFF

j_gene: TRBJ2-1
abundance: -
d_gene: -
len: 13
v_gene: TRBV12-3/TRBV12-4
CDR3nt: TGTGCCAGCAGTCCGGGGAGCGGACATGAGCAGTTCTTC
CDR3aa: CASSPGSGHEQFF

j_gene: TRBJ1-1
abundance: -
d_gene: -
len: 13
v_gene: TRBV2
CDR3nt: TGTGCCAGCAGTGAACTACGGGGCACTGAAGCTTTCTTT
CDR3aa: CASSELRGTEAFF

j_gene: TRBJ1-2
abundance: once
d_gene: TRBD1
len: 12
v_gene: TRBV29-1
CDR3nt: TGCAGCGTCCCCACAGGGGTTGGTGGCTACACCTTC
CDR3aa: CSVPTGVGGYTF

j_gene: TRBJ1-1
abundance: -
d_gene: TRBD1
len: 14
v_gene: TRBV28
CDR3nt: TGTGCCAGCAGCGCCCCAGGGGGCGTCACTGAAGCTTTCTTT
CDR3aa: CASSAPGGVTEAFF

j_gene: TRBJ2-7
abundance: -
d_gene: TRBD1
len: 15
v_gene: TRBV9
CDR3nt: TGTGCCAGCAGCGTAGGTGGGACAGGGATCAACGAGCAGTACTTC
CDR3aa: CASSVGGTGINEQYF

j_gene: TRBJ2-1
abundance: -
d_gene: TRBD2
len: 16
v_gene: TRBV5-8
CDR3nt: TGTGCCAGCAGCTTGCTAGCGGGAACGGGTTACAATGAGCAGTTCTTC
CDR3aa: CASSLLAGTGYNEQFF

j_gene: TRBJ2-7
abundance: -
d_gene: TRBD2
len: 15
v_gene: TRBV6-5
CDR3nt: TGTGCCAGCAGGCCTCCACTAGCGGGAGGCTACGAGCAGTACTTC
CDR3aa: CASRPPLAGGYEQYF

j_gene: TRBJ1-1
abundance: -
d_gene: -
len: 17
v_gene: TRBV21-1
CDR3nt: TGTGCCAGCAGCAAAGGGGGGGACAGGGGGAGAACCACTGAAGCTTTCTTT
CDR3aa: CASSKGGDRGRTTEAFF

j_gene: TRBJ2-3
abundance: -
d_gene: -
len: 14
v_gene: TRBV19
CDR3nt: TGTGCCAGTAGTATAGTAGCCTCCACAGATACGCAGTATTTT
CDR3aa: CASSIVASTDTQYF

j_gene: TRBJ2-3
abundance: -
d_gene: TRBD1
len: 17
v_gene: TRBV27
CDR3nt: TGTGCCAGCAGTCCGGGACAGGGAAACCCATGGGCAGATACGCAGTATTTT
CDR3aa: CASSPGQGNPWADTQYF

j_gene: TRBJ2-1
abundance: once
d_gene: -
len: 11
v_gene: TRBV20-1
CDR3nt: TGCAGTGCTAGGAGAGACAATGAGCAGTTCTTC
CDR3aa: CSARRDNEQFF

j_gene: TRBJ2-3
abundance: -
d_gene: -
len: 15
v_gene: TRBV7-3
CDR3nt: TGTGCCAGCAGCTTTACGGGGCCGGGGGTAGATACGCAGTATTTT
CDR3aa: CASSFTGPGVDTQYF

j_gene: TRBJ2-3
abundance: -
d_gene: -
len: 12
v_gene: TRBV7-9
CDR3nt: TGTGCCAGCAGCTTAGTCAGAGATACGCAGTATTTT
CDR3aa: CASSLVRDTQYF

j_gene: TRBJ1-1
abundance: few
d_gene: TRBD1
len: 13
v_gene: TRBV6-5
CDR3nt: TGTGCCAGCAGCGGGACAGCTTACACTGAAGCTTTCTTT
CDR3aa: CASSGTAYTEAFF